A single sample gave rise to the 15 T cell receptor beta chains below, sequenced in a study of cytomegalovirus exposure and HLA in healthy donors. Researchers ran the PCR with 60 Vbeta and 13 Jbeta primers. Clones were sequenced by immunoSEQ multiplex PCR, and TCRdb holds only the in-frame ones, with some missing. The sample lists fewer than 250,000 clones, about 80% occurring once. The sample comprised PBMCs. Receptors were obtained from a man in his forties or fifties in good health and CMV-seronegative.

V and J are TRBV12-5 and TRBJ1-5; TRBD1 might be the D (6 bases). The CDR3 length is 13 residues. Germline V gene sequence: CDR1 LGHNT, CDR2 FRNRAP. The V end was cut by 5 bases, the J end by 9 bases, with 14 bases between. The CDR3 spells CASGAGAGGPQHF. In nucleotides, the CDR3 is TGTGCTAGTGGTGCGGGGGCGGGGGGGCCCCAGCATTTT.

The chain uses TRBV9 and TRBJ1-3; D is unclear. Trimming took off 0 bases at V and 8 bases at J, with 12 bases between the two ends. The CDR3 sequence is 14 residues long. Germline CDR1 reads SGDLS; CDR2 reads YYNGEE. The CDR3 sequence is CASSVAGGTDTIYF. Written as DNA, the CDR3 is TGTGCCAGCAGCGTAGCTGGAGGAACGGACACCATATATTTT.

The V gene is TRBV6-1, the J gene TRBJ1-1; D gene unclear. V lost 1 base to trimming and J lost 6 bases, with 12 bases between them. Germline CDR1 MNHNS, CDR2 SASEGT. There are 14 residues in the CDR3. CDR3 protein: CASSEVRGSAEAFF. Written as DNA, the CDR3 is TGTGCCAGCAGTGAAGTCCGGGGATCGGCTGAAGCTTTCTTT.

This clone was counted a few times. This chain uses TRBV18 with TRBJ2-1; TRBD1 matches 7 bases. Germline V gene data show CDR1 as KGHSH and CDR2 as LQKENI. V dropped 0 bases and J dropped 6; count of bases not matched to a gene: 11. The CDR3 totals 17 residues. The CDR3 spells CASSPPIDRDDRNEQFF. In nucleotides, the CDR3 is TGTGCCAGCTCACCACCAATAGACAGGGACGATCGCAATGAGCAGTTCTTC.

This sequence joins TRBV5-1 and TRBJ2-3, with a weak D call TRBD2 (6 bases). Germline V gene data show CDR1 as SGHRS and CDR2 as YFSETQ. V was cut by 0 bases and J by 3 bases, with 14 bases left in between. The CDR3 sequence is 16 residues long. CDR3 protein: CASSLAPGRGTDTQYF. The CDR3 coding sequence is TGCGCCAGCAGCTTGGCCCCGGGACGGGGGACAGATACGCAGTATTTT.

This chain connects TRBV27 to TRBJ2-1; TRBD2 agrees at 7 bases. CDR3 length equals 14 residues. Germline CDR1 is MNHEY and CDR2 is SMNVEV (reference sequence). J was trimmed by 4 bases and V by 6 bases; bases with no gene match: 6. CDR3 DNA sequence: TGTGCCAGCAGGGCCTGGCGGGGGTACAATGAGCAGTTCTTC. Its protein is CASRAWRGYNEQFF.

This sequence joins TRBV5-4 and TRBJ2-5, with 7 bases aligning to TRBD1. The DNA end is more similar to TRBJ2-7, so the J call may be wrong. This CDR3 has 13 residues. Germline loops: CDR1 SGHNT, CDR2 YYREEE (reference sequence). The CDR3 DNA is TGTGCCAGCAGCCCGGGGACAGTCGGCGAGCAGTACTTC. As protein: CASSPGTVGEQYF.

This clone was seen only once. The rearrangement uses TRBV7-3 and TRBJ1-1; the D gene is possibly TRBD1 (6 bases). The CDR3 runs to 13 residues. V was pared by 6 bases and J by 4 bases, with 12 bases between. Germline V gene sequence: CDR1 SGHTA, CDR2 FQGTGA. The CDR3 sequence is CASSKTGSTEAFF. The CDR3 nucleotides are TGTGCCAGCAGTAAAACAGGGAGCACTGAAGCTTTCTTT.

V and J are TRBV7-2 and TRBJ2-1; 7 bases line up with TRBD2. V shed 3 bases and J 14 bases; nucleotides not matched to a gene: 7. CDR1 and CDR2 from the germline V gene are SGHTA and FQGNSA. CDR3 size: 12 residues. CDR3 residues: CASSLGWGGEFF. The DNA of the CDR3 is TGTGCCAGCAGCTTGGGGTGGGGGGGAGAGTTCTTC.

The V and J genes are TRBV11-2 and TRBJ2-5; 12 bases align to TRBD2. The length of the CDR3 is 16 residues. Germline CDR1 SGHAT, CDR2 FQNNGV. J gave up 5 bases and V 2 bases, and 6 bases lay outside the gene matches. The CDR3: CASSLRLAGVFETQYF. The DNA for the CDR3 is TGTGCCAGCAGCTTAAGACTAGCGGGAGTTTTTGAGACCCAGTACTTC.

In this sample, this clone turned up once. The rearrangement uses TRBV5-1 and TRBJ1-1; 7 bases agree with TRBD1. The length of the CDR3 is 14 residues. Unmatched junction bases numbered 2, after V lost 0 bases and J lost 3 bases. Germline V gives CDR1 SGHRS, CDR2 YFSETQ. The CDR3 spells CASSLETGYTEAFF. The CDR3 DNA reads as TGCGCCAGCAGCTTGGAGACAGGGTACACTGAAGCTTTCTTT.

This chain connects TRBV27 to TRBJ2-5; 7 nucleotides line up with TRBD2. The CDR3 consists of 14 residues. The germline V gene has CDR1 MNHEY and CDR2 SMNVEV (reference sequence). V dropped 5 bases and J dropped 4; count of bases not matched to a gene: 7. CDR3 sequence: CASSPSGRAETQYF. In DNA form, the CDR3 reads TGTGCCAGCAGTCCGTCTGGGAGGGCAGAGACCCAGTACTTC.

The V gene is TRBV11-3, the J gene TRBJ2-1; unclear D gene. Germline loops: CDR1 SGHNT, CDR2 YENEEA. V gave up 1 base and J gave up 4 bases, with 5 bases separating them. This CDR3 comprises 13 residues. CDR3 DNA sequence: TGTGCCAGCAGCTTAGGGAGATACAATGAGCAGTTCTTC. Protein sequence: CASSLGRYNEQFF. The whole variable domain, remainder taken from reference TRBV11-3 and TRBJ2-1, is EAGVVQSPRYKIIEKKQPVAFWCNPISGHNTLYWYLQNLGQGPELLIRYENEEAVDDSQLPKDRFSAERLKGVDSTLKIQPAELGDSAVYLCASSLGRYNEQFFGPGTRLTVL.

The V gene is TRBV27, the J gene TRBJ2-7; TRBD1 matches at 8 bases. This CDR3 region has 13 residues. In germline, CDR1 is MNHEY, CDR2 SMNVEV (reference sequence). With V trimmed by 7 bases and J by 9 bases, 11 bases remained unmatched. The CDR3 region is CASTDRGPSMQYF. CDR3 coding DNA: TGTGCCAGCACCGACAGGGGTCCGTCGATGCAGTACTTC.

The CDR3 nucleotides read TGTGCCAGCAGGAGACGACAGGGGGCGAGGAACGAGCAGTACTTC. As protein: CASRRRQGARNEQYF. The J gene is TRBJ2-7, the V gene TRBV6-5, with 10 nucleotides matching TRBD1. The J segment lost 5 bases and the V segment lost 6 bases, leaving 10 bases of the junction unmatched. Germline V gene data show CDR1 as MNHEY and CDR2 as SVGAGI. This CDR3 contains 15 residues.